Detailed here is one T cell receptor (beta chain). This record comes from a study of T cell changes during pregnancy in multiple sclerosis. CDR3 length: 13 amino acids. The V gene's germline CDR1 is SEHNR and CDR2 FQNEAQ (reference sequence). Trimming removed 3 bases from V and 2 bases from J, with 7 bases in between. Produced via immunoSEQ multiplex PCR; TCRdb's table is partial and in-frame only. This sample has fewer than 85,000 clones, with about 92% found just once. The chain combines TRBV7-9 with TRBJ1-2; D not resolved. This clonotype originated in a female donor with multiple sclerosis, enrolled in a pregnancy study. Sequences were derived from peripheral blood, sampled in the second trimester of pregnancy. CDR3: CASSFGSNYGYTF. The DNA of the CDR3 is TGTGCCAGCAGCTTCGGGTCCAACTATGGCTACACCTTC.